This paragraph covers one T cell receptor beta chain sequence. Its specificity is not known. The sample belongs to a study of T cell responses to AZD1222 COVID-19 vaccine. TCRdb's table, derived via immunoSEQ multiplex PCR, lists solely in-frame clones and lacks some. The sample has around 140,000 clones, 93% seen once; the top ten hold 4.5% to 5.5%. Study-level points and caveats: Only a handful of AZD1222 recipients were seropositive at baseline. Dominant CD4 TCR responses targeted spike regions 160-218 and 743-854.

This specimen consisted of peripheral blood, obtained on day 0 of AZD1222 vaccination. The receptor's source is an adult in good health.

The CDR3 region is CASSFGTSGNYEQYF. Written as DNA, the CDR3 is TGTGCCAGCAGCTTCGGGACTAGCGGAAACTACGAGCAGTACTTC. V gene TRBV11-1 combines with J gene TRBJ2-7; 11 nucleotides match TRBD2. The ends lost 3 bases at V and 3 bases at J; junction bases unmatched: 4. Per germline, CDR1 SGHAT and CDR2 FQDESV (reference sequence). The CDR3 spans 15 residues.